Detailed here is one TCR beta chain. Its target is not known. The read is 3 residues too short to cover the CDR3 end, so that end is filled in from the germline J gene. Measured with immunoSEQ multiplex PCR; TCRdb has only the in-frame clones, and not every one. The table for this sample gives some 25,000 clones. These data are taken from a study of T cells in women clearing cervical HPV infection. Study observations and caveats: TRBV6-7 abundance was lower in cases than controls (roughly 0.12% versus 0.15%).

Cervical HPV DNA detected by MY09/MY11 PCR, typed by dot-blot. The V and J ends lost 0 bases and 4 bases, in that order; junction bases with no gene match: 7. This CDR3 has 17 residues. CDR1 and CDR2 (germline): KGHDR, SFDVKD. The sequence was obtained from a woman between 18 and 75 years old with a cervical HPV16 infection that either progressed to CIN3+ or cleared (not recorded which). The genes are TRBV24-1 and TRBJ2-1; 8 bases match TRBD2. Sequences were obtained from blood buffy coat. CDR3 region: CATSDLGPSGQYNEQFF. CDR3 DNA, as far as it was read: TGTGCCACCAGTGATTTGGGGCCTAGCGGGCAATACAATGAG.